This TCR beta chain comes out of a study of blood T cell repertoires in COVID-19. The table came from immunoSEQ multiplex PCR; TCRdb's copy has only in-frame clones and leaves some out. The table includes under 140,000 clones, around 68% detected once. The sequence was collected from an older woman with acute or convalescent COVID-19. The sequencing input was peripheral blood.

The CDR3 nucleotides are TGTGCCACCAGTCAGGGGGTTGGTTCACCCCTCCACTTT. It translates to CATSQGVGSPLHF. This rearrangement joins TRBV24-1 to TRBJ1-6, with TRBD1 matching 7 bases. The junction had 4 bases not matched to a gene; V was cut back by 6 bases and J by 9 bases. CDR1 is KGHDR, CDR2 SFDVKD, per germline. This CDR3 spans 13 amino acids.